This TCR beta chain is drawn from a study of spatial heterogeneity in lung cancer. The time point denotes: sample taken at primary tumor resection. Researchers sequenced whole RNA taken from tumor, nontumor lung or frozen PBMC without sorting. CDR1 and CDR2 (germline): ENHRY, SYGVKD. This CDR3 comprises 14 residues. Trimming cost V 5 bases and J 5 bases, with 15 bases left between them. Each CDR3 protein gets one entry after TCRdb re-called the 5' RACE reads with MiXCR. The sample contains about 26,000 distinct CDR3 sequences, around 13% of which appear only once. Details on this clonotype: The conserved phenylalanine or tryptophan normally closing the CDR3 is absent here, so this likely arose from a read error.

V usage is TRBV10-3 and J usage is TRBJ1-2; possible D gene TRBD1, 5 bases. Sequencing used PBMCs, obtained at surgery. The clonotype originates from a female donor with early-stage non-small cell lung cancer. The CDR3 nucleotides are TGTGCCATCAGTCCAGGGCCCGGGGATTATGGCTACACCATC. Its protein is CAISPGPGDYGYTI.